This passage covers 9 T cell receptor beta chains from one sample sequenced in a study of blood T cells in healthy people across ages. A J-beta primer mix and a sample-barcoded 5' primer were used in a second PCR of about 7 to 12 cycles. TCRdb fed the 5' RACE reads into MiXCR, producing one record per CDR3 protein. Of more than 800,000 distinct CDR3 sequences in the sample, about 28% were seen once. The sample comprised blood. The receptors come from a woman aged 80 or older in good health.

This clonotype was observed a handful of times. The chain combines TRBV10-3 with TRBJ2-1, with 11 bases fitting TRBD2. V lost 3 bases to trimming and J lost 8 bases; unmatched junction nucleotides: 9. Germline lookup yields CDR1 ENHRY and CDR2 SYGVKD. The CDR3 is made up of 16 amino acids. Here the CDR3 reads CAISDPLSGRVDEQFF. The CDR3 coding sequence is TGTGCCATCAGTGATCCCCTTAGCGGGAGGGTCGATGAGCAGTTCTTC.

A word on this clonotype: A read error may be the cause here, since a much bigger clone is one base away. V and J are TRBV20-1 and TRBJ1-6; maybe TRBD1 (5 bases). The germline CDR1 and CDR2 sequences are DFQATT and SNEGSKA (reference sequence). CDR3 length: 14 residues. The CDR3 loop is CSARRTPYNSPLYF. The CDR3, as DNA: TGCAGTGCCCGGCGGACACCGTATAATTCACCCCTCTACTTT.

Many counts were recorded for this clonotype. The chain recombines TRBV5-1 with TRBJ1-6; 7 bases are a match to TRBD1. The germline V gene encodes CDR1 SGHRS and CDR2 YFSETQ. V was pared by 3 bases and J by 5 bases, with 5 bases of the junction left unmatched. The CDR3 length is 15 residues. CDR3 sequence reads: CASSSGQRNNSPLHF. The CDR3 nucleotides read TGCGCCAGCAGCTCGGGACAGAGAAATAATTCACCCCTCCACTTT.

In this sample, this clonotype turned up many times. CDR3 coding DNA: TGCAGTGCGGTCAGGGAAGTGAACACTGAAGCTTTCTTT. Translated, it gives CSAVREVNTEAFF. This sequence joins TRBV20-1 and TRBJ1-1; a possible D gene is TRBD1 (5 bases). CDR1 is DFQATT and CDR2 is SNEGSKA in the germline V gene (reference sequence). The CDR3 runs 13 residues. The V end lost 6 bases, the J end lost 0 bases, and 11 bases lay between the germline ends.

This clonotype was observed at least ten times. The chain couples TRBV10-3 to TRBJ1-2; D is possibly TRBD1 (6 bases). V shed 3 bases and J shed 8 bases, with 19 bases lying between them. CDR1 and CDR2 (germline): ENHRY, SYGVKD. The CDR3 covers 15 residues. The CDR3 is CAISDPDRTARGYTF. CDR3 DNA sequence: TGTGCCATCAGTGACCCTGATCGGACAGCTAGAGGCTACACCTTC.

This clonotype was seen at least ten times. The CDR3, as DNA: TGTGCCAGCAGCTCCCAGGTGGCAGATACGCAGTATTTT. Its translation is CASSSQVADTQYF. This chain joins TRBV7-2 and TRBJ2-3; D is unclear. The V gene's germline CDR1 is SGHTA and CDR2 FQGNSA. V lost 4 bases to trimming and J lost 4 bases, with 9 bases between them. The CDR3 is 13 amino acids.

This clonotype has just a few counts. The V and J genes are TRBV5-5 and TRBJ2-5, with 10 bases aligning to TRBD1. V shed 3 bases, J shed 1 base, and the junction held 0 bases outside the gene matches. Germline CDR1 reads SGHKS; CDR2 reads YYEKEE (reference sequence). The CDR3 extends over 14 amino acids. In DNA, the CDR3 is TGTGCCAGCAGCTGGACAGGGGGCCAAGAGACCCAGTACTTC. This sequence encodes CASSWTGGQETQYF.

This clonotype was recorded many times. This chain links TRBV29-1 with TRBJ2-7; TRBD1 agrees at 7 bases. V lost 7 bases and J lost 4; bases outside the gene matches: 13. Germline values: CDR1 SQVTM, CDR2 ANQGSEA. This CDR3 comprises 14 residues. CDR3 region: CSARQGPIGYEQYF. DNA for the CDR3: TGCAGCGCCCGACAGGGTCCGATCGGTTACGAGCAGTACTTC.

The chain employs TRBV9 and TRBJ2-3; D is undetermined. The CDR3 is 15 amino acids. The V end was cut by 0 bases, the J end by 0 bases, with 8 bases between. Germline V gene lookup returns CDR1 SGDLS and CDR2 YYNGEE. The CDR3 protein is CASSVGWYSTDTQYF. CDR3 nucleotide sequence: TGTGCCAGCAGCGTAGGGTGGTATAGCACAGATACGCAGTATTTT.